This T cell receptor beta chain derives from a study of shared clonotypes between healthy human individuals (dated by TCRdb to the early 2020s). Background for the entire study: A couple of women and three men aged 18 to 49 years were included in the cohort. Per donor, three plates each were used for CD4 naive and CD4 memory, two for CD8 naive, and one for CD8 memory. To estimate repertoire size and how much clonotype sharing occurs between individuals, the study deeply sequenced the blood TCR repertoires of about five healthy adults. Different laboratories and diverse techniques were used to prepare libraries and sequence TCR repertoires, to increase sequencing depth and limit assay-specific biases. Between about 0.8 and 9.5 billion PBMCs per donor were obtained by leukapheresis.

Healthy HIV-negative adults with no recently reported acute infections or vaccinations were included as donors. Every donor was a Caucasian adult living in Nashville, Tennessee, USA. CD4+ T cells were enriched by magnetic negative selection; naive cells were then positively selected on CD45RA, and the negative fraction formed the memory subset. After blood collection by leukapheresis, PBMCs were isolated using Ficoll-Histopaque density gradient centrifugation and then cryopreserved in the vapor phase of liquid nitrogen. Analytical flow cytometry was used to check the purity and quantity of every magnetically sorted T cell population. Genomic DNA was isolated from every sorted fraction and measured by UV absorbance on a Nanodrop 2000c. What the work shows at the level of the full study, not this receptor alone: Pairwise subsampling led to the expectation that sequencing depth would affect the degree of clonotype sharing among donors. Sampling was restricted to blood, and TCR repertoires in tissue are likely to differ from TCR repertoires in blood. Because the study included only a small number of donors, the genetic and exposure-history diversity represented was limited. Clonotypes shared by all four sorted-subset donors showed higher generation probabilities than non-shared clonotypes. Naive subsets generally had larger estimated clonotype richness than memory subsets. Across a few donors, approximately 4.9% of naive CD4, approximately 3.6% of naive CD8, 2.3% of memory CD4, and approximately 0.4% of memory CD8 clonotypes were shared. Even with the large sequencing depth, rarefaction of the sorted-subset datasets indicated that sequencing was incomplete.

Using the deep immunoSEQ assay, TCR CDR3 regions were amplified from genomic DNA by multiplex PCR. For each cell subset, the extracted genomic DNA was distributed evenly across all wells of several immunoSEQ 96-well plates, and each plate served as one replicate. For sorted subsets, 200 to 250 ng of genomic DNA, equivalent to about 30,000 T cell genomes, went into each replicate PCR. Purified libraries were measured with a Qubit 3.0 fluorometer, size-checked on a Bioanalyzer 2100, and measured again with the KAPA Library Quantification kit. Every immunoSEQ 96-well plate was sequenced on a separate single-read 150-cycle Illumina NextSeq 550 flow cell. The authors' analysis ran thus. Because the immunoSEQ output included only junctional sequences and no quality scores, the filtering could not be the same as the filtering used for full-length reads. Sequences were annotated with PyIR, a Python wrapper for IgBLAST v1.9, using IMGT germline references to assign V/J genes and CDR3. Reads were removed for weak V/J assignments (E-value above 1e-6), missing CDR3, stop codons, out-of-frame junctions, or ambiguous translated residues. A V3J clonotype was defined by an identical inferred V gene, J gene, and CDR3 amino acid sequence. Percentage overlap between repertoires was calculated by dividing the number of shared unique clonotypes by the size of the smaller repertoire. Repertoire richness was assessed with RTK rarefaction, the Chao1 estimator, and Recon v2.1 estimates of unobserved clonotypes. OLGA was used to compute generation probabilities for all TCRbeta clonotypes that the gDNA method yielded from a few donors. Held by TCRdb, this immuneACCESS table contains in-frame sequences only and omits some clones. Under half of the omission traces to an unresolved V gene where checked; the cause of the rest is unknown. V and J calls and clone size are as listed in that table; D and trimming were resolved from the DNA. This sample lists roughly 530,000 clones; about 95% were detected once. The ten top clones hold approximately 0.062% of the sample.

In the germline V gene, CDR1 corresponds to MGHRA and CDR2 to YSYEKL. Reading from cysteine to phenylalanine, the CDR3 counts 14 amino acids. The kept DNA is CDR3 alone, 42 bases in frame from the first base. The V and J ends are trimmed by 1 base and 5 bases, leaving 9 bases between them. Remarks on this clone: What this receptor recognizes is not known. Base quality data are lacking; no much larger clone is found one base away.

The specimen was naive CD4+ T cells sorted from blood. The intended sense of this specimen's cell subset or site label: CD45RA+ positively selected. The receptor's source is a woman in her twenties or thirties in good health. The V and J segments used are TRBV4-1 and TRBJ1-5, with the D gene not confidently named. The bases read TGCGCCAGCAGCCAAGCAGGTGGATATCAGCCCCAGCATTTT. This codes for CASSQAGGYQPQHF.